This paragraph reports one T cell receptor beta chain. This entry comes from a study of blood T cell repertoires in COVID-19. In the study overall: The United States, Italy and Spain supplied acute and convalescent COVID-19 samples. Sample material is recorded as cDNA or gDNA derived from T cells, B-cell-depleted T cells, or PBMCs.

Per the original data handling: Amplification of reference gene primers provided the estimated nucleated cell counts. The assay was immunoSEQ multiplex PCR, and TCRdb's table has in-frame clones only and misses some. That table supplies the V and J calls and clone size; D and trimming were determined from the DNA. The sample includes about 34,000 clones, around 85% seen only once; the top ten take around 3%. This CDR3 region has 14 residues. Germline CDR1 is SGHRS and CDR2 is YFSETQ. The trim removed 2 bases at V and 7 bases at J, leaving 6 bases unmatched. This clonotype originated in a man aged 65-85 years with COVID-19, enrolled during active disease. The chain couples TRBV5-1 to TRBJ1-1; 9 bases match TRBD1. Specimen: peripheral blood. In DNA form, the CDR3 reads TGCGCCAGCAGCTTACAGGGGGCGCCGGGTGAAGCTTTCTTT. Protein product: CASSLQGAPGEAFF.